This T cell receptor (beta chain) comes out of a study of identical twins. General study findings and limits: Conclusions were drawn cross-sectionally by statistical analysis, without following the same donors.

Concerning this clonotype: Its cognate antigen is unknown.

TCRdb itself ran the 5' RACE reads through MiXCR, one entry per CDR3 protein. Counted here are nearly 650,000 distinct CDR3 sequences, just over 7% occurring once; the ten biggest clones make up around 1.6%. The CDR3 length is 11 residues. Deletions cut 4 bases from V and 7 bases from J, with 6 bases between. Germline lookup yields CDR1 SGHTA and CDR2 FQGNSA. The data were also submitted as part of a second study, on yellow fever vaccine responses in identical twins. That report adds: Each twin's T cell response to the vaccine was reported to look partly convergent and partly personalized.

Sequencing was carried out using PBMCs. The chain joins TRBV7-2 to TRBJ2-3; D is undetermined. This TCR derives from a woman younger than 35 in good health. CDR3 in DNA: TGTGCCAGCAGCTGGGGAAATACGCAGTATTTT. Translating gives CASSWGNTQYF.